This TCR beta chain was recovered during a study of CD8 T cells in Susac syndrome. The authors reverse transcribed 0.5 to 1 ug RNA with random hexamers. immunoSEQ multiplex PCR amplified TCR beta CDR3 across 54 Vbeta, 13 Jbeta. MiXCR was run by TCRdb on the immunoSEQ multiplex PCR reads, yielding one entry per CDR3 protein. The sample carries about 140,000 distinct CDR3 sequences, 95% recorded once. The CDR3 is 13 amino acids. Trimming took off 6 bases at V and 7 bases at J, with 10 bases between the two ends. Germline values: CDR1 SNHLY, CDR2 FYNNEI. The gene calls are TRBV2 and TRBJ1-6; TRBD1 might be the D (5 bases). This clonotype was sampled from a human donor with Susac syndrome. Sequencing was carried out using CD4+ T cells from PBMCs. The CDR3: CASRGGGNSPLHF. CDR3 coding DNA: TGTGCCAGCAGGGGGGGAGGGAATTCACCCCTCCACTTT.